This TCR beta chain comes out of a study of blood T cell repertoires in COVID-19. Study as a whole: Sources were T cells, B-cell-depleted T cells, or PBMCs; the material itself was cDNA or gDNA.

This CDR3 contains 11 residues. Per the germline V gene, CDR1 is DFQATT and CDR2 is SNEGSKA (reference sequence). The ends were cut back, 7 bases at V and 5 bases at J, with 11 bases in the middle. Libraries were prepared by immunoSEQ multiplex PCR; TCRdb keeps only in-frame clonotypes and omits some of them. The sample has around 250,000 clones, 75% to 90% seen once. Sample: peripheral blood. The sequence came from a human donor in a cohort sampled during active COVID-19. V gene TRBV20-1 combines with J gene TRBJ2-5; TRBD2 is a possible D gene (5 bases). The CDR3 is CSGRRTETQYF. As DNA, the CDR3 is TGCAGTGGACGGAGGACGGAGACCCAGTACTTC.